The 2 T cell receptor beta chains reported below all come from one sample, sequenced in a study of T cell responses to AZD1222 COVID-19 vaccine. TCRdb's table, derived via immunoSEQ multiplex PCR, lists solely in-frame clones and lacks some. The sample lists tens of thousands of clones, about 83% occurring once. The sample consisted of peripheral blood, taken on day 0 of AZD1222 vaccination. The source is an adult in good health.

J is TRBJ2-2 and V is TRBV5-3; unclear D gene. TRBV5-3 is filed as an ORF, its function uncertain. With 0 bases removed from V and 4 bases from J, the gap between germline ends came to 7 bases. CDR3 size: 14 residues. The CDR3 DNA reads as TGTGCCAGAAGCTTGGGTCAGGCCACCGGGGAGCTGTTTTTT. It is translated as CARSLGQATGELFF.

The chain carries TRBV5-4 and TRBJ1-1, with 11 bases aligning to TRBD1. Germline V gives CDR1 SGHNT, CDR2 YYREEE (reference sequence). V shed 4 bases, J shed 1 base, and the junction held 9 bases outside the gene matches. The CDR3 is 17 residues long. CDR3 nucleotide sequence: TGTGCCAGCAGCGACGGACAGGGGGCGCGGAGGAACACTGAAGCTTTCTTT. Translating gives CASSDGQGARRNTEAFF.